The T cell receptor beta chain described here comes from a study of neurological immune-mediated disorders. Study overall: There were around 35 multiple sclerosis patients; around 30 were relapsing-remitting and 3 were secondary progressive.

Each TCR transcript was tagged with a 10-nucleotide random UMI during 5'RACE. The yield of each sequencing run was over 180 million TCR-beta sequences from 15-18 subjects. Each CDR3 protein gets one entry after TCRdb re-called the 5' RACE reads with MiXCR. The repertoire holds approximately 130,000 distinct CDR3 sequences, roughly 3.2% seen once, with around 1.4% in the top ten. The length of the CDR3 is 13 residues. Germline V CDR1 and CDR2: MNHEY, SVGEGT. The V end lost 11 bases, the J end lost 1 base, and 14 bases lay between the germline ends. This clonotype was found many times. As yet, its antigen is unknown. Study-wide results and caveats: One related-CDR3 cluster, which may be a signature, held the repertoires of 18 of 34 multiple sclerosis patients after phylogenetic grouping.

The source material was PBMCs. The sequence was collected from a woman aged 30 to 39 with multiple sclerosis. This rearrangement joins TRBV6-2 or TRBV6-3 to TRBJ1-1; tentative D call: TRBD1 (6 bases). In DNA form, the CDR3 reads TGTGCCCACACCAGGGGAACGAACACTGAAGCTTTCTTT. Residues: CAHTRGTNTEAFF.